Reported below is one T cell receptor beta chain. What this receptor recognizes is not known. Per-nucleotide qualities are absent, and no much larger clonotype sits a single base away. TCRbeta CDR3 regions were amplified from genomic DNA by means of the immunoSEQ Assay, a bias-controlled multiplex PCR. On the authors' methods: The number of nucleated cells in each sample was estimated from the amplification of reference gene primers within the assay. To quantify the absolute abundance of each unique TCRbeta CDR3 rearrangement, sequence reads were collapsed and filtered. For each sample, productive Simpson clonality was calculated as the square root of Simpson's diversity index across productive rearrangements. The table was pulled from immuneACCESS by TCRdb, which kept in-frame rearrangements only. Such tables lose some clones; where checked, under half of the loss comes from unresolved V genes, and the rest has no known cause. From that table come the V and J calls and clone size; the DNA was used to work out D and trimming. The sample table contains about 340,000 clones; only one count was recorded for about 87% of them. Nearly 6.5% of the sample goes to the ten largest clones.

The record originates from a study of blood T cell repertoires in COVID-19 (dated by TCRdb to 2020 to 2021). Describing the broader study: Samples from collaborators originated in the United States, Italy and Spain and spanned both the acute and convalescent phases of COVID-19. The prospective study material was composed of cDNA or gDNA derived from T cells, B-cell-depleted T cells, or PBMCs. Deeply sampled blood TCRbeta repertoires from subjects exposed to, actively infected with, or recovered from COVID-19 were included in the dataset. The repertoires were released in a freely available public database meant as a resource for research on the immune response to SARS-CoV-2. Samples came from the ongoing ImmuneRACE study (first 160 participants) plus 1,254 subjects from 6 global collaborators. Sample metadata almost always included a de-identified subject ID, COVID-19 status, age in years and sex. Where available, HLA class I and class II types were taken from metadata supplied by the sample provider and were not determined by assay-based typing. Summary of the overall study and its limitations: The amount of clinical and demographic metadata varied by source and participant and was provided uncurated.

Trimming at the junction amounts to 0 bases on V and 5 bases on J, and the germline ends lie 10 bases apart. The CDR3 sequence holds 14 residues, the cysteine and phenylalanine included. CDR3 DNA is the only sequence kept; it has 42 bases, read in frame from the first base. The germline V gene provides CDR1 MGHRA and CDR2 YSYEKL. One collaborating source in Seattle enrolled patients during active infection and followed them longitudinally through the course of disease. Whole blood was collected in K2EDTA tubes by collaborating institutions according to the institutions' own protocols. Collaborator samples were shipped for TCRbeta analysis as frozen whole blood, isolated PBMCs, or DNA extracted from either sample type.

The sample was peripheral blood. The receptor was derived from a woman aged 45-59 years with COVID-19, enrolled during active disease. The sequence joins TRBV4-1 to TRBJ2-5; the D gene remains uncertain. The sequenced DNA is TGCGCCAGCAGCCAAGAACGAGGAGTGGAGACCCAGTACTTC. Translated, it reads CASSQERGVETQYF.